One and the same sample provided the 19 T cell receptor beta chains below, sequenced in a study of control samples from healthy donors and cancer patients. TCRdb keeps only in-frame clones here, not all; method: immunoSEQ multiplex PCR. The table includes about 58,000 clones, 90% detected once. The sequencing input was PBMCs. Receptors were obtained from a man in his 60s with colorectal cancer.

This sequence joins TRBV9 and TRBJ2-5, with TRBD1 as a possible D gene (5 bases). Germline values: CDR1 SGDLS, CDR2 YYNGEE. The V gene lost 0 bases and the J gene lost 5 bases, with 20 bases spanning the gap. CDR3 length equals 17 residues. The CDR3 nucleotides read TGTGCCAGCAGCGTAGTTGATAGTGTGGGGCCCGGGGAGACCCAGTACTTC. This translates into CASSVVDSVGPGETQYF.

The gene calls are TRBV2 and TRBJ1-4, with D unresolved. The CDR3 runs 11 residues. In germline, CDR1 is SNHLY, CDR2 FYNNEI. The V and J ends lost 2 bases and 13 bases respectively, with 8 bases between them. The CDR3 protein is CASSEWEVLFF. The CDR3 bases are TGTGCCAGCAGTGAATGGGAAGTACTGTTTTTT.

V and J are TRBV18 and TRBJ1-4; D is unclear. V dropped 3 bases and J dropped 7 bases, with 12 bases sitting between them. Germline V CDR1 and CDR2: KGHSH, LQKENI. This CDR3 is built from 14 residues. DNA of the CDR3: TGTGCCAGCTCACCCGGCCGGCAGGTTGAAAAACTGTTTTTT. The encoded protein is CASSPGRQVEKLFF.

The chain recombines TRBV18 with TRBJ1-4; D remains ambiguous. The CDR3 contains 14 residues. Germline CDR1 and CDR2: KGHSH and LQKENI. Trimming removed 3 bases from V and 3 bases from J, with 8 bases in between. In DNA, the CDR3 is TGTGCCAGCTCACCGGGTTGGGCTAATGAAAAACTGTTTTTT. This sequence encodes CASSPGWANEKLFF.

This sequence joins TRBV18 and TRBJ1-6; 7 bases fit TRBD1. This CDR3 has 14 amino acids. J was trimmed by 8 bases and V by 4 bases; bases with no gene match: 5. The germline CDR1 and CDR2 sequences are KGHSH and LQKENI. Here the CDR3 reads CASSLRQGDSPLHF. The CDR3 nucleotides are TGTGCCAGCTCACTTCGACAGGGTGATTCACCCCTCCACTTT.

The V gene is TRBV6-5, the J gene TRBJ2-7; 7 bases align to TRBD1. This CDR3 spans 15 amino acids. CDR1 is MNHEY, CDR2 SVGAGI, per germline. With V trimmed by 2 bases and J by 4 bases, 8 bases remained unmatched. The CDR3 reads CASSYPSQGVYEQYF. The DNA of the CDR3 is TGTGCCAGCAGTTACCCGAGTCAGGGGGTATACGAGCAGTACTTC.

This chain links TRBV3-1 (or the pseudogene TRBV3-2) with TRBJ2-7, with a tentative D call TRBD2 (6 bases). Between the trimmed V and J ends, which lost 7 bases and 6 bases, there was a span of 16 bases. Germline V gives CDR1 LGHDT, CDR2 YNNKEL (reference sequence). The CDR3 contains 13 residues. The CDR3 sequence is CASTTGYGSEQYF. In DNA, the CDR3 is TGTGCCAGCACCACGGGATACGGGAGCGAGCAGTACTTC.

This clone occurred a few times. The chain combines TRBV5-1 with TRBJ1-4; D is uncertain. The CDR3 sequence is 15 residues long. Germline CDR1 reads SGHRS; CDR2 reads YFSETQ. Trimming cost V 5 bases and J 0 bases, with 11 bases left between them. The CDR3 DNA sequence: TGCGCCAGCAGGGGAACAGTTTCAACTAATGAAAAACTGTTTTTT. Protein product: CASRGTVSTNEKLFF. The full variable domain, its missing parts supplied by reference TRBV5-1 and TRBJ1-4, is KAGVTQTPRYLIKTRGQQVTLSCSPISGHRSVSWYQQTPGQGLQFLFEYFSETQRNKGNFPGRFSGRQFSNSRSEMNVSTLELGDSALYLCASRGTVSTNEKLFFGSGTQLSVL.

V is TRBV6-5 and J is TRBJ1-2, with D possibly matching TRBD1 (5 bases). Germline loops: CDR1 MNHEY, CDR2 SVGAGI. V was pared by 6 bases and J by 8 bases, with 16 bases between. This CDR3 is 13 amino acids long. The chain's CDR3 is CASSPGIDSGYTF. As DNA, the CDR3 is TGTGCCAGCAGCCCCGGCATAGACAGCGGCTACACCTTC.

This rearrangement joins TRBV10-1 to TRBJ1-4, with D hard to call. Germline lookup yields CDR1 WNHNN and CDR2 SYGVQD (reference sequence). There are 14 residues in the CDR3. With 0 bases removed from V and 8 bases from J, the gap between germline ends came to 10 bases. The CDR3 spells CASSESRTGEKLFF. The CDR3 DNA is TGCGCCAGCAGTGAGTCCCGGACGGGGGAAAAACTGTTTTTT.

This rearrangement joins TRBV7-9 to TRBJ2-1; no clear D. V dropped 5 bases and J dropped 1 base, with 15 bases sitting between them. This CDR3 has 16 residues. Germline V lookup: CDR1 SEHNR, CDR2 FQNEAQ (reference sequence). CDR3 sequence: CASSPMQTTSYNEQFF. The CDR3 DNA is TGTGCCAGCAGCCCAATGCAGACCACTTCCTACAATGAGCAGTTCTTC.

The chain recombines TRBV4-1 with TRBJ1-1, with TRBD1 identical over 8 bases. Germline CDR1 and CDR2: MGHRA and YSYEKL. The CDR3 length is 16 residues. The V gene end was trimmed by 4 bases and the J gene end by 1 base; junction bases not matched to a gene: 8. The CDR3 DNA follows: TGCGCCAGCAGCCTATCTTTCCAGGGGGCGAACACTGAAGCTTTCTTT. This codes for CASSLSFQGANTEAFF.

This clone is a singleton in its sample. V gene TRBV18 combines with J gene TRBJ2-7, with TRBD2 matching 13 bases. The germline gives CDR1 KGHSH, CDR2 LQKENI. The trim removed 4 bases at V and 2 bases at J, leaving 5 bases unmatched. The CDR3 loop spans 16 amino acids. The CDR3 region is CASSQMTSGGTYEQYF. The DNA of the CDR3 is TGTGCCAGCTCACAGATGACTAGCGGGGGGACCTACGAGCAGTACTTC.

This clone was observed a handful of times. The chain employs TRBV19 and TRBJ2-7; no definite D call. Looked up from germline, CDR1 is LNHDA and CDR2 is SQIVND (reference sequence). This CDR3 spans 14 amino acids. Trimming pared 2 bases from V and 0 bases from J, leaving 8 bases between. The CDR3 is CASSITSYSYEQYF. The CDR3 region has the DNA TGTGCCAGTAGTATAACATCCTACTCCTACGAGCAGTACTTC. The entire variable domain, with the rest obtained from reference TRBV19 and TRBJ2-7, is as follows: DGGITQSPKYLFRKEGQNVTLSCEQNLNHDAMYWYRQDPGQGLRLIYYSQIVNDFQKGDIAEGYSVSREKKESFPLTVTSAQKNPTAFYLCASSITSYSYEQYFGPGTRLTVT.

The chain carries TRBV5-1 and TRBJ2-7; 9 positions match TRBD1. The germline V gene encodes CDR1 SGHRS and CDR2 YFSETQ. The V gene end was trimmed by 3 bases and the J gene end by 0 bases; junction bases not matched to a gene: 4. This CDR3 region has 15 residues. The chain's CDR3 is CASSSTGGSSYEQYF. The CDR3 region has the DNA TGCGCCAGCAGCTCCACAGGGGGCAGCTCCTACGAGCAGTACTTC.

This CDR3 reads CASSLARDRDNEQFF. In DNA, the CDR3 is TGTGCCAGCAGCTTAGCGCGTGACCGTGACAATGAGCAGTTCTTC. The V and J genes are TRBV7-6 and TRBJ2-1; D is ambiguous. Trimming shortened V by 0 bases and J by 5 bases, and 11 bases separated the two germline ends. The CDR3 contains 15 residues. Germline CDR1 is SGHVS and CDR2 is FNYEAQ.

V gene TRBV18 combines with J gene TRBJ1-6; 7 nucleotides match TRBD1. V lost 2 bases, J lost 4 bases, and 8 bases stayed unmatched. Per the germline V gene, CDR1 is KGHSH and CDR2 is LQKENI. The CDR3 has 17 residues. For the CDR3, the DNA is TGTGCCAGCTCACCAACAGGGGCGAAAGGTTATAATTCACCCCTCCACTTT. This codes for CASSPTGAKGYNSPLHF.

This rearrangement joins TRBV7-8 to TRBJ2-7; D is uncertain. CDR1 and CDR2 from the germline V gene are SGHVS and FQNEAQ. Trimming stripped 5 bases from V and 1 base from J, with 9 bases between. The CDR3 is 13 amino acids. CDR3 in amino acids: CASSPTDSYEQYF. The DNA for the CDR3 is TGTGCCAGCAGCCCTACGGATTCCTACGAGCAGTACTTC.

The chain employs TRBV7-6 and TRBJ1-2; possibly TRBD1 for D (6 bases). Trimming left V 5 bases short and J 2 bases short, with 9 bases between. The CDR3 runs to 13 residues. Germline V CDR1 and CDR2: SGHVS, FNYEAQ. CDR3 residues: CASSPDRNYGYTF. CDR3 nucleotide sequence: TGTGCCAGCAGCCCGGACAGAAACTATGGCTACACCTTC.